Listed here are 19 T cell receptor beta chains from one sample, sequenced in a study of vaccination and CD4 T cells after COVID-19. Noted treatment: approximately 10-day PBMC culture with coronavirus spike peptide pools or control peptides (ViraFEST assay). Sequencing of the DNA from cultured CD4+ T cells was carried out with the Oncomine TCR Beta short-read assay. A single record per CDR3 protein comes from TCRdb applying MiXCR to the PCR reads. The sample lists around 18,000 distinct CDR3 sequences; roughly 34% were seen once. Which antigens these TCRs recognize remains unknown. The sample comprised CD4+ T cells from blood, cultured in vitro. The origin of the receptors is a human donor who had recovered from COVID-19.

The table lists this clonotype with a few counts. The chain uses TRBV30 and TRBJ1-5, with D unresolved. Trimming removed 3 bases at V and 3 bases at J, with 21 bases between. Per the germline V gene, CDR1 is GTSNPN and CDR2 is SVGIG (reference sequence). The CDR3 sequence is 17 residues long. The CDR3 DNA follows: TGTGCCTGGAGCTCCGGGCGGTTCCTTAGTAACAATCAGCCCCAGCATTTT. It yields the protein CAWSSGRFLSNNQPQHF.

A few counts support this clonotype. V gene TRBV24-1 combines with J gene TRBJ1-1, with D uncertain. Germline values: CDR1 KGHDR, CDR2 SFDVKD. The CDR3 is 12 amino acids. Trimming took off 2 bases at V and 7 bases at J, with 7 bases between the two ends. The CDR3 bases are TGTGCCACCAGTGATTCAGGATTTGAAGCTTTCTTT. It translates to CATSDSGFEAFF.

V is TRBV2 and J is TRBJ2-5; TRBD2 might be the D (5 bases). Trimming stripped 6 bases from V and 1 base from J, with 12 bases between. Germline V CDR1 and CDR2: SNHLY, FYNNEI. There are 14 residues in the CDR3. CDR3 loop: CASSPVTSQETQYF. CDR3 coding DNA: TGTGCCAGCAGCCCTGTAACTAGCCAAGAGACCCAGTACTTC.

Details on this clonotype: An end of the junction does not agree with germline; a read error may underlie this. The rearrangement uses TRBV20-1 and TRBJ2-4; 9 bases are a match to TRBD1. Looked up from germline, CDR1 is DFQATT and CDR2 is SNEGSKA (reference sequence). The CDR3 contains 13 residues. The CDR3 is CSARANRDRDPHF. The CDR3 bases are TGCAGTGCTAGGGCAAACCGGGACAGGGACCCCCACTTC.

The chain is built from TRBV7-2 and TRBJ2-7; 15 nucleotides agree with TRBD2. With V trimmed by 4 bases and J by 7 bases, 5 bases remained unmatched. Germline V lookup: CDR1 SGHTA, CDR2 FQGNSA. This CDR3 comprises 15 residues. CDR3 region: CASSWTSGRAGEQYF. As DNA, the CDR3 is TGTGCCAGCAGCTGGACTAGCGGGAGGGCTGGTGAGCAGTACTTC.

As to this clonotype: The germline gene is not matched at one end of the junction; a read error may be the cause. The V gene is TRBV24-1, the J gene TRBJ2-4; TRBD2 aligns across 8 bases. Germline CDR1 and CDR2: KGHDR and SFDVKD. The CDR3 contains 13 residues. Written as DNA, the CDR3 is TGTGTCACCAGTGAGTCGGGGGGGGGCATTCAGTACTTC. Amino acid sequence: CVTSESGGGIQYF.

The rearrangement links TRBV24-1 to TRBJ2-1; 13 bases map to TRBD2. Germline assignment: CDR1 KGHDR and CDR2 SFDVKD. The CDR3 is made up of 16 amino acids. The V gene end was trimmed by 5 bases and the J gene end by 3 bases; junction bases not matched to a gene: 3. CDR3 DNA sequence: TGTGCCACCAGTGGGACTAGCGGGAGTATCTACAATGAGCAGTTCTTC. Translation: CATSGTSGSIYNEQFF.

This clonotype came up a few times. This chain links TRBV20-1 with TRBJ2-3, with 7 bases matching TRBD2. V lost 2 bases to trimming and J lost 0 bases; unmatched junction nucleotides: 2. CDR3 length equals 14 residues. Germline values: CDR1 DFQATT, CDR2 SNEGSKA (reference sequence). The CDR3 sequence is CSARYSGSTDTQYF. The CDR3 DNA is TGCAGTGCTAGATATAGCGGGAGCACAGATACGCAGTATTTT.

This clonotype turned up a few times. The chain recombines TRBV6-1 with TRBJ1-4; unclear D gene. CDR3 size: 14 residues. Germline V gives CDR1 MNHNS, CDR2 SASEGT. V shed 8 bases and J shed 0 bases, with 10 bases lying between them. CDR3 in DNA: TGTGCCAGCCGAAGTCCGGCAACTAATGAAAAACTGTTTTTT. Amino acid sequence: CASRSPATNEKLFF.

This chain links TRBV12-3 or TRBV12-4 with TRBJ1-5, with TRBD1 matching over 9 bases. Trimming removed 6 bases from V and 0 bases from J; junction bases left unmatched: 3. The CDR3 spans 15 residues. CDR3 nucleotide sequence: TGTGCCAGCAGGGGACAGGGAGGTAGCAATCAGCCCCAGCATTTT. It is translated as CASRGQGGSNQPQHF.

This clonotype was picked up a small number of times. This chain links TRBV20-1 with TRBJ1-2; the match to TRBD1 covers 7 bases. V was pared by 0 bases and J by 2 bases, with 3 bases of the junction left unmatched. The CDR3 consists of 14 residues. The germline V gene encodes CDR1 DFQATT and CDR2 SNEGSKA (reference sequence). CDR3 loop: CSARDPTGNYGYTF. The CDR3 DNA reads TGCAGTGCTAGAGATCCGACAGGGAACTATGGCTACACCTTC.

The chain's CDR3 is CASSPPSVQETQYF. DNA of the CDR3: TGTGCCAGCTCACCACCGTCAGTACAAGAGACCCAGTACTTC. This rearrangement joins TRBV18 to TRBJ2-5, with unresolved D. This CDR3 contains 14 residues. The germline CDR1 and CDR2 sequences are KGHSH and LQKENI. V lost 0 bases to trimming and J lost 2 bases, with 7 bases between them.

V is TRBV18 and J is TRBJ2-1; D is perhaps TRBD1 or TRBD2 (5 bases each). V lost 5 bases and J lost 1, with 12 bases in between. Germline assignment: CDR1 KGHSH and CDR2 LQKENI. The CDR3 loop spans 15 amino acids. CDR3 loop: CASSYSGPSYNEQFF. CDR3 DNA sequence: TGTGCCAGCTCATATTCGGGGCCGTCCTACAATGAGCAGTTCTTC.

This rearrangement joins TRBV7-2 to TRBJ1-5; D is unresolved. The CDR3 is 15 amino acids. V was trimmed by 1 base and J by 4 bases, leaving 11 bases between them. Germline V gives CDR1 SGHTA, CDR2 FQGNSA. This chain's CDR3 is CASSLDWRANQPQHF. In DNA form, the CDR3 reads TGTGCCAGCAGCTTAGATTGGAGGGCAAATCAGCCCCAGCATTTT.

This clonotype was detected a few times. The chain combines TRBV4-1 with TRBJ1-5; D call uncertain. This CDR3 is built from 13 residues. V was cut by 4 bases and J by 4 bases, with 8 bases left in between. Per germline, CDR1 MGHRA and CDR2 YSYEKL. In nucleotides, the CDR3 is TGCGCCAGCAGCCTCGGTAGGAATCAGCCCCAGCATTTT. This translates into CASSLGRNQPQHF.

This clonotype was found a few times. V gene TRBV18 combines with J gene TRBJ2-5, with 7 bases lining up with TRBD1. The V and J ends lost 3 bases and 5 bases, in that order; junction bases with no gene match: 9. This CDR3 is built from 15 residues. Germline lookup yields CDR1 KGHSH and CDR2 LQKENI. The CDR3 DNA is TGTGCCAGCTCACCCGACAGGGTGGTCCGGGAGACCCAGTACTTC. Its protein is CASSPDRVVRETQYF.

The chain couples TRBV14 to TRBJ2-3; 8 nucleotides align to TRBD2. Losses at the gene ends were 4 bases for V and 4 bases for J; bases not matched to a gene: 4. Germline-derived CDR1 and CDR2 are SGHDN and FVKESK. CDR3 length: 14 amino acids. The CDR3 sequence: CASSRGLASDTQYF. The DNA of the CDR3 is TGTGCCAGCAGCCGTGGACTAGCCTCAGATACGCAGTATTTT.

With respect to this clonotype: A much larger clone is a single base away; this may be a read error. The genes are TRBV2 and TRBJ2-7; the D gene is possibly TRBD1 (5 bases). The CDR3 length is 12 residues. V was shortened by 6 bases and J by 7 bases, with 13 bases between the two germline ends. Germline values: CDR1 SNHLY, CDR2 FYNNEI. CDR3 DNA: TGTGCCAGCAGCCGGAGACAGAGTGAGCAGTACTTC. It encodes CASSRRQSEQYF. The whole variable domain, remainder taken from reference TRBV2 and TRBJ2-7, is EPEVTQTPSHQVTQMGQEVILRCVPISNHLYFYWYRQILGQKVEFLVSFYNNEISEKSEIFDDQFSVERPDGSNFTLKIRSTKLEDSAMYFCASSRRQSEQYFGPGTRLTVT.

The J gene is TRBJ2-2, the V gene TRBV28; 8 nucleotides line up with TRBD2. Unmatched junction bases numbered 5, after V lost 5 bases and J lost 0 bases. Looked up from germline, CDR1 is MDHEN and CDR2 is SYDVKM. The CDR3 has 16 amino acids. The CDR3 is CASSRLAPSNTGELFF. The CDR3, as DNA: TGTGCCAGCAGTCGACTAGCGCCTTCGAACACCGGGGAGCTGTTTTTT.